This T cell receptor (beta chain) derives from a study of Graves' ophthalmopathy and Graves' hyperthyroidism. Germline CDR1 reads DFQATT; CDR2 reads SNEGSKA (reference sequence). The CDR3 runs to 16 residues. V shed 6 bases and J 1 base; nucleotides not matched to a gene: 12. RNA transcripts were the template, and TCR beta CDR3 regions were amplified from them. After a first-round RT-PCR with HTBI primers, a second-round multiplex PCR was run. In TCRdb, the multiplex PCR reads were re-called with MiXCR into one record per CDR3 protein. The sample has about 1.2 million distinct CDR3 sequences, around a third seen once.

The receptor was derived from an adult man with Graves' hyperthyroidism. The chain recombines TRBV20-1 with TRBJ2-3; 8 nucleotides agree with TRBD1. Sequencing was carried out using peripheral blood or thyroid tissue (not recorded which). The CDR3 reads CSATNRRGQGTDTQYF. The CDR3 nucleotides are TGCAGTGCAACTAATCGTCGGGGACAGGGCACAGATACGCAGTATTTT.